This T cell receptor (beta chain) is from a study of blood T cell repertoires in COVID-19. The wider study: Samples came from the United States, Italy and Spain, spanning acute and convalescent COVID-19. PBMCs, B-cell-depleted T cells, or T cells were the source of the cDNA or gDNA that made up the material.

TCRdb keeps only in-frame clones here, not all; method: immunoSEQ multiplex PCR. Of 230,000 or so clones in the sample, around 87% were seen once. A Seattle source enrolled patients during active infection and followed them longitudinally. Sequenced sample: peripheral blood. The origin of this receptor is a woman aged 60-70 years with COVID-19, enrolled during active disease.

This chain's CDR3 is CASSAQLAGVGNEQFF. CDR3 coding DNA: TGTGCCAGCAGCGCCCAACTAGCGGGGGTGGGGAATGAGCAGTTCTTC. This chain links TRBV9 with TRBJ2-1; 11 nucleotides agree with TRBD2. Per the germline V gene, CDR1 is SGDLS and CDR2 is YYNGEE. The CDR3 sequence is 16 residues long. V shed 3 bases and J 7 bases; nucleotides not matched to a gene: 9. The variable domain in full, with the rest retrieved from reference TRBV9 and TRBJ2-1, is DSGVTQTPKHLITATGQRVTLRCSPRSGDLSVYWYQQSLDQGLQFLIQYYNGEERAKGNILERFSAQQFPDLHSELNLSSLELGDSALYFCASSAQLAGVGNEQFFGPGTRLTVL.